What follows are 4 T cell receptor beta chains derived from one specimen sequenced in a study of vaccination effects on CD4 cells after COVID-19. These TCRs' antigens remain unknown. This table comes from immunoSEQ multiplex PCR, and its TCRdb copy is limited to in-frame clones, with some not included. The sample lists tens of thousands of clones, less than 85% seen once, with more than 8.5% in the top ten. The ViraFEST assay expanded antigen-specific CD4+ T cells with viral peptide pools before sequencing. Cultured cells yielded isolated CD4+ T cells after approximately nine days. Each person got two doses of an mRNA SARS-CoV-2 vaccine, BNT162b2 or mRNA-1273. Here the sequenced sample was CD4+ T cells from PBMCs cultured with HCoV-NL63 spike peptides, taken after COVID-19 vaccination. The receptors were gathered from a human donor who received a COVID-19 vaccine.

This clone has just one count. The V gene is TRBV4-1, the J gene TRBJ1-2; the D gene is possibly TRBD1 (6 bases). The ends were cut back, 2 bases at V and 4 bases at J, with 26 bases in the middle. Germline CDR1 and CDR2: MGHRA and YSYEKL. The CDR3 length is 19 residues. The DNA for the CDR3 is TGCGCCAGCAGCCAAATGAACGGGGGGCGAGGGGGGCCTGGCTATGGCTACACCTTC. This codes for CASSQMNGGRGGPGYGYTF.

This clone occurred a few times. The chain carries TRBV11-2 and TRBJ1-1; 7 bases line up with TRBD1. The ends lost 5 bases at V and 2 bases at J; junction bases unmatched: 14. From germline, CDR1 is SGHAT and CDR2 FQNNGV. This CDR3 is built from 17 residues. CDR3 sequence (DNA): TGTGCCAGCAGCGACGGACGGGGGACAGACCGTAACACTGAAGCTTTCTTT. This sequence encodes CASSDGRGTDRNTEAFF.

The chain uses TRBV15 and TRBJ1-1; D call uncertain. Germline-derived CDR1 and CDR2 are LNHNV and YYDKDF (reference sequence). CDR3 size: 15 residues. V gave up 1 base and J gave up 0 bases, with 9 bases separating them. CDR3 coding DNA: TGTGCCACCAGCAGAGTCCCCGGGGTGAACACTGAAGCTTTCTTT. As protein: CATSRVPGVNTEAFF.

This clone was counted a single time. This chain links TRBV11-3 with TRBJ2-7; a weak D match, TRBD2 (6 bases). CDR3 size: 13 residues. Between the trimmed V and J ends, which lost 5 bases and 1 base, there was a span of 9 bases. CDR1 and CDR2 from the germline V gene are SGHNT and YENEEA. This CDR3 is CASSPGLSYEQYF. Written as DNA, the CDR3 is TGTGCCAGCAGCCCGGGACTTTCCTACGAGCAGTACTTC.